Below are 10 T cell receptor beta chains sequenced from a single sample in a study of T cell clonotyping in hematopoietic cell transplantation. Method: immunoSEQ multiplex PCR; TCRdb's copy keeps in-frame clones and lacks some. The sample has about 16,000 clones; roughly 85% are singletons. Source material: peripheral blood mononuclear cells. The receptors originated from a middle-aged woman in good health. Some clones in this sample may be carry-over from other donors' samples.

The V gene is TRBV11-1, the J gene TRBJ2-7; the D call may be TRBD1 or TRBD2 (5 bases each). CDR3 length equals 14 residues. Looked up from germline, CDR1 is SGHAT and CDR2 is FQDESV (reference sequence). Trimming shortened V by 5 bases and J by 3 bases, and 14 bases separated the two germline ends. CDR3 in DNA: TGTGCCAGCAGCCGAGGGGCCAATTTCTACGAGCAGTACTTC. Translated: CASSRGANFYEQYF. Supplemented by reference TRBV11-1 and TRBJ2-7, the full variable domain reads EAEVAQSPRYKITEKSQAVAFWCDPISGHATLYWYRQILGQGPELLVQFQDESVVDDSQLPKDRFSAERLKGVDSTLKIQPAELGDSAMYLCASSRGANFYEQYFGPGTRLTVT.

This chain joins TRBV4-2 and TRBJ1-3, with TRBD1 identical over 8 bases. Germline V gives CDR1 LGHNA, CDR2 YNFKEQ. The junction had 6 bases not matched to a gene; V was cut back by 4 bases and J by 4 bases. This CDR3 is built from 15 residues. CDR3 sequence (DNA): TGTGCCAGCAGCCCATCGACAGGGGTCGGAAACACCATATATTTT. This sequence encodes CASSPSTGVGNTIYF.

V and J are TRBV7-3 and TRBJ2-3; TRBD1 is a possible D gene (6 bases). Germline CDR1 SGHTA, CDR2 FQGTGA. CDR3 size: 14 residues. Trimming took 3 bases from V and 3 from J, leaving 10 bases between them. The CDR3, as DNA: TGTGCCAGCAGCTTCACAGGGTTAACAGATACGCAGTATTTT. Its translation is CASSFTGLTDTQYF.

The rearrangement links TRBV6-1 to TRBJ1-4, with D tentatively TRBD1 (6 bases). V lost 6 bases and J lost 2, with 10 bases in between. From germline, CDR1 is MNHNS and CDR2 SASEGT. This CDR3 is built from 14 residues. CDR3 region: CASSPRGTNEKLFF. The CDR3 coding sequence is TGTGCCAGCAGCCCCAGGGGCACTAATGAAAAACTGTTTTTT.

DNA for the CDR3: TGTGCCAGCAATAAACAGGGGAGGAACACTGAAGCTTTCTTT. The encoded protein is CASNKQGRNTEAFF. J is TRBJ1-1 and V is TRBV6-5; 7 bases map to TRBD1. CDR3 size: 14 residues. Germline-derived CDR1 and CDR2 are MNHEY and SVGAGI. The V segment lost 7 bases and the J segment 1 base; nucleotides outside the gene matches: 6.

V usage is TRBV25-1 and J usage is TRBJ1-3; a possible D gene is TRBD1 (6 bases). Germline V CDR1 and CDR2: MGHDK, SYGVNS. The germline V and J ends were trimmed by 9 bases and 4 bases, with 13 bases remaining between them. This CDR3 has 13 amino acids. The CDR3 spells CASLQGSGNTIYF. The CDR3 DNA sequence: TGTGCCAGTCTGCAGGGGAGCGGAAACACCATATATTTT. Based on the CDR3 plus reference TRBV25-1 and TRBJ1-3, the full variable domain is EADIYQTPRYLVIGTGKKITLECSQTMGHDKMYWYQQDPGMELHLIHYSYGVNSTEKGDLSSESTVSRIRTEHFPLTLESARPSHTSQYLCASLQGSGNTIYFGEGSWLTVV.

This sequence joins TRBV29-1 and TRBJ2-5; D is perhaps TRBD2 (5 bases). The V gene's germline CDR1 is SQVTM and CDR2 ANQGSEA. The CDR3 totals 15 residues. V lost 2 bases, J lost 0 bases, and 13 bases lay in between. CDR3 protein: CSVETQRSYQETQYF. The CDR3 DNA sequence: TGCAGCGTTGAAACCCAGCGGTCGTACCAAGAGACCCAGTACTTC.

There are a few counts of this clone. A read error may account for a junction end that differs from germline. The CDR3 is CASSIMGSDLVF. The CDR3 region has the DNA TGTGCCAGCAGTATAATGGGCTCCGACCTAGTTTTT. The V and J genes are TRBV27 and TRBJ1-4; no clear D gene. The CDR3 totals 12 residues. CDR1 is MNHEY, CDR2 SMNVEV, per germline (reference sequence).

The V call is TRBV5-6, the J call TRBJ2-7; TRBD2 matches 11 bases. CDR1 SGHDT and CDR2 YYEEEE come from the germline V gene. Trimming at V came to 0 bases and at J to 0 bases, leaving 5 bases not matched to a gene. The CDR3 contains 17 residues. Here the CDR3 reads CASSLAPSGGSSYEQYF. The DNA of the CDR3 is TGTGCCAGCAGCTTGGCCCCTAGCGGGGGGAGCTCCTACGAGCAGTACTTC.

This chain connects TRBV6-6 to TRBJ2-6; D unresolved. Germline CDR1 MNHNY, CDR2 SVGAGI (reference sequence). There are 16 residues in the CDR3. V lost 2 bases to trimming and J lost 0 bases, with 8 bases between them. The CDR3 DNA reads TGTGCCAGCAGTTACCCTGAGAGCTCTGGGGCCAACGTCCTGACTTTC. It yields the protein CASSYPESSGANVLTF.